These T cell receptor beta chains were read from a single sample in a study of cytotoxic CD8 clonotypes in ibrutinib-treated CLL. Assay: immunoSEQ multiplex PCR; the TCRdb copy retains only in-frame clones and omits some. This table has roughly 250,000 clones, under 75% appearing once. This sample comprised PBMCs, obtained after 24 months of ibrutinib treatment. The receptor set was obtained from a human donor with chronic lymphocytic leukemia. CDR3s leave out the opening cysteine and the closing phenylalanine or tryptophan.

j_call cdr3_length v_call cdr3_aa
TRBJ2-5 10 TRBV27 ASRGSTETQY
TRBJ2-7 13 TRBV4-3 ASSQDDRVHYEQY
TRBJ2-5 12 TRBV29-1 SAYKGPTGETQY
TRBJ1-3 9 TRBV7-9 ASSLPNTIY
TRBJ2-7 13 TRBV9 ASSVGGQGGYEQY
TRBJ1-4 9 TRBV1 TSSHRRKLF
TRBJ2-2 13 TRBV11-3 ASSFRGINTGELF
TRBJ1-5 11 TRBV30 ACNREDGQPQH
TRBJ1-1 12 TRBV6-5 ASSYLGGDTEAF
TRBJ2-7 15 TRBV9 ASSVGLPGHIAYEQY
TRBJ1-5 11 TRBV5-1 ASSDRAGQPQH
TRBJ1-1 14 TRBV7-3 ASSLMAPLANTEAF
TRBJ2-3 12 TRBV11-3 ASSLDRSRSTQY
TRBJ2-7 12 TRBV18 ASSPVLAGYEQY
TRBJ2-7 14 TRBV28 ASSLPFRGYSYEQY
TRBJ2-3 15 TRBV9 ASSFGLAGYPTDTQY
TRBJ2-2 15 TRBV12-5 ASGLGQSSLNTGELF
TRBJ2-7 16 TRBV15 ATSRGMIWDRGPSEQY
TRBJ2-7 11 TRBV28 ASSFFRGEEQY
TRBJ1-1 9 TRBV20-1 SAKDRVEAF
TRBJ1-1 10 TRBV29-1 SAQTGGYEAF
TRBJ1-2 15 TRBV18 ASSAGETGPTNYGYT
TRBJ2-4 15 TRBV30 AWRLQGTRGALNIQY
TRBJ2-7 10 TRBV5-6 ASSLGVYEQY
TRBJ1-2 11 TRBV27 ASILHEGYGYT
TRBJ2-5 12 TRBV27 ASSIAGTGETQY
TRBJ1-4 13 TRBV5-1 ASSLGAGFREKLF
TRBJ2-7 13 TRBV5-1 ASSLAGGVQHEQY